This T cell receptor (beta chain) derives from a study of T cell responses to AZD1222 COVID-19 vaccine. Of note for this clone: Its antigen is still unknown.

The method was immunoSEQ multiplex PCR; TCRdb's version includes in-frame clones alone and lacks a portion of them. The table records 100,000 or so clones, 85% to 90% of them present only once. Regarding the study as a whole: Clonal diversity may have been underestimated, and the donors were mostly white British, with more females than males.

Between the trimmed V and J ends, which lost 5 bases and 5 bases, there was a span of 16 bases. The CDR3 runs to 15 residues. Germline V gene sequence: CDR1 MDHEN, CDR2 SYDVKM. Here the sequenced sample was peripheral blood, taken on day 0 of AZD1222 vaccination. The rearrangement links TRBV28 to TRBJ2-1; D assignment may be TRBD1 or TRBD2 (5 bases each). This TCR was sampled from an adult in good health. CDR3 coding DNA: TGTGCCAGCAGTCACAGCAGGGAGACTCACAATGAGCAGTTCTTC. It encodes CASSHSRETHNEQFF.